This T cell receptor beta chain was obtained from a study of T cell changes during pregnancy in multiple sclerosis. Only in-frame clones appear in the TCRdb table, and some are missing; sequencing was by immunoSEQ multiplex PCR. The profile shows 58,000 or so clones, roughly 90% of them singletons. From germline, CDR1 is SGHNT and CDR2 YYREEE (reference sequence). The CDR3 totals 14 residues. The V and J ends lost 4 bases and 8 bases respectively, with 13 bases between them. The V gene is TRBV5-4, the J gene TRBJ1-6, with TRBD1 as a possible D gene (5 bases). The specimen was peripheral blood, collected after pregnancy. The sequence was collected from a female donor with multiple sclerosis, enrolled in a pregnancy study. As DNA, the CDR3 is TGTGCCAGCAGCGTAAGAACGGGGGATTCACCCCTCCACTTT. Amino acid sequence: CASSVRTGDSPLHF.